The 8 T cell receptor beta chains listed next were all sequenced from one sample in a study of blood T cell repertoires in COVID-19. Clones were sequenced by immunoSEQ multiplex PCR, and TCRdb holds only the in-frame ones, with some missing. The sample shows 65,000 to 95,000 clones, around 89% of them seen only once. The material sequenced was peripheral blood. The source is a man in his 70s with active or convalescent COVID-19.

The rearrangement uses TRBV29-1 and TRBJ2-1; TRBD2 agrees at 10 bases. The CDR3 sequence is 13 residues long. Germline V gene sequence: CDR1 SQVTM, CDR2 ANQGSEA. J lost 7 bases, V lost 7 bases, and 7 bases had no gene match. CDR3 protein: CSAGAGGWNEQFF. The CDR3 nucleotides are TGCAGCGCAGGAGCGGGGGGGTGGAATGAGCAGTTCTTC.

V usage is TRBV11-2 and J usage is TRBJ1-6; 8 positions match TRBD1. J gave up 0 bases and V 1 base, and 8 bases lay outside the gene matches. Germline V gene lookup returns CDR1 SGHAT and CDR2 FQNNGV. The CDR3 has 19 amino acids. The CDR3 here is CASSLVGQEKSSYNSPLHF. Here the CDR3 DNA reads TGTGCCAGCAGCTTAGTGGGACAGGAAAAGAGCTCCTATAATTCACCCCTCCACTTT.

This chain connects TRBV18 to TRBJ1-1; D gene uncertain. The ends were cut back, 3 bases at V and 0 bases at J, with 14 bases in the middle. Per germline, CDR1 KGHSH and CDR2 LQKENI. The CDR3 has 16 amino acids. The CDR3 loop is CASSPGNFRMNTEAFF. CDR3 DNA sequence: TGTGCCAGCTCACCCGGGAACTTCCGCATGAACACTGAAGCTTTCTTT.

In nucleotides, the CDR3 is TGTGCCAGCAGTCGAGGGACTAGCGGGGGGGCCAGCTCCTACAATGAGCAGTTCTTC. It encodes CASSRGTSGGASSYNEQFF. V and J are TRBV6-6 and TRBJ2-1, with 16 nucleotides matching TRBD2. Trimming removed 5 bases from V and 0 bases from J; junction bases left unmatched: 7. From germline, CDR1 is MNHNY and CDR2 SVGAGI (reference sequence). This CDR3 is 19 amino acids long.

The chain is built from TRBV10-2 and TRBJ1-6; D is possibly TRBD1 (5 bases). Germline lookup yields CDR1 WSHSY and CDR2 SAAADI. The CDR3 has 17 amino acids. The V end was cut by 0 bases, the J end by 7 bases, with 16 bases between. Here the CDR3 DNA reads TGCGCCAGCAGTGAGTCGGAACGGGGGGTCGGGAATTCACCCCTCCACTTT. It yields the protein CASSESERGVGNSPLHF.

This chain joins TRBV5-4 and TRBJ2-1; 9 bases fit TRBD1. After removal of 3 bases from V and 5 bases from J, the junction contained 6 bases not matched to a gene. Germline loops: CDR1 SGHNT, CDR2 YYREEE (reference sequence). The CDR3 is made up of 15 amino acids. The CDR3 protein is CASSSAGQGHNEQFF. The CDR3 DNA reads TGTGCCAGCAGCTCAGCGGGACAGGGACACAATGAGCAGTTCTTC. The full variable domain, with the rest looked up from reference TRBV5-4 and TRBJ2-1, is ETGVTQSPTHLIKTRGQQVTLRCSSQSGHNTVSWYQQALGQGPQFIFQYYREEENGRGNFPPRFSGLQFPNYSSELNVNALELDDSALYLCASSSAGQGHNEQFFGPGTRLTVL.

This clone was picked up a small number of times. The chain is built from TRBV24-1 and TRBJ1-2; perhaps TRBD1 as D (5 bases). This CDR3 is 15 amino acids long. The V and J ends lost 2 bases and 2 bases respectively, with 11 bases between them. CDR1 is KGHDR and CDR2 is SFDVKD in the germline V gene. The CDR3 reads CATSDSTRGNYGYTF. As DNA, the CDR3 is TGTGCCACCAGTGATTCCACGCGGGGCAACTATGGCTACACCTTC.

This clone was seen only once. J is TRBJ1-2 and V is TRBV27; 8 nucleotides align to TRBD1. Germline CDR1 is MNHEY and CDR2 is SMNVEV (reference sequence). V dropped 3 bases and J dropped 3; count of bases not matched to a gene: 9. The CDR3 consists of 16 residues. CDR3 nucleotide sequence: TGTGCCAGCAGTTTCCTCCTGGCAGGGGGCCACTATGGCTACACCTTC. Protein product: CASSFLLAGGHYGYTF.